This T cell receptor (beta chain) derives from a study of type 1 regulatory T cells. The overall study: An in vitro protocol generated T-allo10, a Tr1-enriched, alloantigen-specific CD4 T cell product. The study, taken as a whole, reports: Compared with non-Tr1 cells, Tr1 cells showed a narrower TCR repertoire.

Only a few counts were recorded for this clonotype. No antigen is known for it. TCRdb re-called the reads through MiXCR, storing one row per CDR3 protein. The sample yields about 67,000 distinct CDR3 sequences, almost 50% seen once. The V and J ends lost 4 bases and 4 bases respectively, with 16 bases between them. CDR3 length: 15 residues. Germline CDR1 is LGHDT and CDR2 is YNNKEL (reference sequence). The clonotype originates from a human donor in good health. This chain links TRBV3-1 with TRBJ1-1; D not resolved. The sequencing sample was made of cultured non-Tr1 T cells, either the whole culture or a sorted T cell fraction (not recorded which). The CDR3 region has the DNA TGTGCCAGCAGCCCAAGTAAGGGTTTGGGCACTGAAGCTTTCTTT. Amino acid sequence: CASSPSKGLGTEAFF.